This T cell receptor beta chain came from a study of cytomegalovirus exposure and HLA in healthy donors. Whole-study results and caveats: In an earlier analysis, productive rearrangement rates for most beta V segments clustered near 87% or 30%. Differences between HLA loci emerged in a later analysis of TCR association rates, with DRB1 most and HLA-C fewest. Reportedly, diagnosis of cytomegalovirus status by the classifier showed high specificity and sensitivity. A later analysis associated some 16,000 TCR beta sequences with HLA alleles at a 0.05 false discovery rate.

With respect to this clone: What it binds is unknown.

Vbeta (60) and Jbeta (13) primers were used in the PCR. Sequencing used immunoSEQ multiplex PCR; TCRdb keeps in-frame clones, though not all of them. This table has about 170,000 clones, 75% to 85% appearing once. CDR3 length equals 17 residues. Germline-derived CDR1 and CDR2 are SGHNT and YYREEE (reference sequence). V shed 4 bases, J shed 6 bases, and the junction held 11 bases outside the gene matches. The chain is built from TRBV5-4 and TRBJ2-7; 15 bases match TRBD2. The specimen sequenced was PBMCs. The TCR comes from a man aged 25-45 years in good health and CMV-seropositive. CDR3 DNA sequence: TGTGCCAGCAGCCCGGGACTAGCGGGAGGAGAGTACTGCGAGCAGTACTTC. Translated: CASSPGLAGGEYCEQYF.